These T cell receptor beta chains were read from a single sample in a study of T-cell reconstitution after alpha-beta-depleted transplantation in children. TCRdb itself ran the PCR reads through MiXCR, one entry per CDR3 protein. In the table there are some 120,000 distinct CDR3 sequences, under 13% of which are singletons. The sample in question was PBMCs, obtained before TCRalphabeta/CD19-depleted stem cell transplant. The receptor set was obtained from a boy younger than 10 with acute lymphoblastic leukemia, due to receive a stem cell transplant. Each CDR3 is given with its conserved first and last residue. The D gene is left open where the match is weak. For some rows the clone size is stated as once, few or many, or as a class when expanded; others skip it.

D,V,J,size,CDR3,DNA
TRBD1,TRBV19,TRBJ2-1,.,CASSHGTGQFF,TGTGCCAGTAGTCATGGGACAGGGCAGTTCTTC
.,TRBV20-1,TRBJ2-1,few,CSAREGGPFLNEQFF,TGCAGTGCTAGAGAAGGAGGGCCATTTCTCAATGAGCAGTTCTTC
.,TRBV29-1,TRBJ2-4,few,CSGEGQGNIQYF,TGCAGCGGCGAGGGGCAGGGAAACATTCAGTACTTC
TRBD2,TRBV7-9,TRBJ2-1,many,CASSWGSGSSYNEQFF,TGTGCCAGCAGCTGGGGTAGCGGGAGTTCCTACAATGAGCAGTTCTTC
TRBD2,TRBV5-1,TRBJ2-7,many,CASSLGTSGDEQYF,TGCGCCAGCAGCTTGGGGACTAGCGGAGACGAGCAGTACTTC
TRBD1,TRBV27,TRBJ2-3,.,CASSFTGGGDTQYF,TGTGCCAGCAGTTTTACAGGGGGAGGAGATACGCAGTATTTT
TRBD2,TRBV20-1,TRBJ2-3,few,CSAPSGSFTDTQYF,TGCAGTGCTCCGAGCGGGAGTTTCACAGATACGCAGTATTTT
.,TRBV5-1,TRBJ2-1,few,CASSFYPEEQFF,TGCGCCAGCAGCTTTTACCCTGAGGAGCAGTTCTTC
TRBD1,TRBV20-1,TRBJ2-7,few,CSAIQGNGYEQYF,TGCAGTGCTATACAGGGGAATGGGTACGAGCAGTACTTC
TRBD1,TRBV12-3/TRBV12-4,TRBJ2-1,many,CASSFEAGGHNEQFF,TGTGCCAGCAGTTTTGAGGCAGGGGGACACAATGAGCAGTTCTTC
.,TRBV29-1,TRBJ2-1,.,CSVEVASSYNEQFF,TGCAGCGTTGAAGTAGCGAGCTCCTACAATGAGCAGTTCTTC
.,TRBV20-1,TRBJ2-3,few,CSAPLDIRTDTQYF,TGCAGTGCTCCACTCGACATCCGCACAGATACGCAGTATTTT
.,TRBV20-1,TRBJ2-5,many,CSALRGETQYF,TGCAGTGCTCTCCGGGGAGAGACCCAGTACTTC
.,TRBV7-2,TRBJ1-3,few,CASSPGTTGNTIYF,TGTGCCAGCAGCCCCGGGACGACCGGAAACACCATATATTTT
.,TRBV20-1,TRBJ2-4,many,CSARDLLAKNIQYF,TGCAGTGCTAGAGATTTGCTAGCCAAAAACATTCAGTACTTC
TRBD2,TRBV10-3,TRBJ2-4,.,CAISPRLAGGQENIQYF,TGTGCCATCAGTCCGAGACTAGCGGGAGGGCAGGAAAACATTCAGTACTTC
TRBD2,TRBV7-3,TRBJ2-7,.,CASSLGPSGRSPASYEQYF,TGTGCCAGCAGCTTAGGGCCTAGCGGGAGGTCCCCCGCGTCATACGAGCAGTACTTC
.,TRBV20-1,TRBJ1-3,.,CSARDFFGQSRGNTIYF,TGCAGTGCTAGAGATTTCTTCGGACAGTCGAGAGGAAACACCATATATTTT
.,TRBV18,TRBJ2-1,.,CASSREFYGDEQFF,TGTGCCAGCTCACGGGAGTTCTACGGGGATGAGCAGTTCTTC
.,TRBV9,TRBJ2-7,.,CASSVVRAPYEQYF,TGTGCCAGCAGCGTAGTGCGGGCCCCCTACGAGCAGTACTTC
TRBD1,TRBV20-1,TRBJ2-5,many,CSAIQGLETQYF,TGCAGTGCTATACAGGGGCTGGAGACCCAGTACTTC
.,TRBV10-2,TRBJ2-1,many,CASNRGNEQFF,TGCGCCAGCAACCGGGGGAATGAGCAGTTCTTC
.,TRBV7-9,TRBJ1-1,.,CASSFGIQNTEAFF,TGTGCCAGCAGCTTCGGGATTCAGAACACTGAAGCTTTCTTT
TRBD1,TRBV5-1,TRBJ1-1,many,CASSSFTGQVGGTEAFF,TGCGCCAGCAGCTCATTCACGGGACAGGTGGGGGGCACTGAAGCTTTCTTT
.,TRBV12-3/TRBV12-4,TRBJ2-7,.,CASSSSISEQYF,TGTGCCAGCAGCTCGAGTATTTCCGAGCAGTACTTC
TRBD2,TRBV5-4,TRBJ2-1,many,CASSSPIAGGTYNEQFF,TGTGCCAGCAGCTCCCCGATAGCGGGAGGGACTTACAATGAGCAGTTCTTC
TRBD2,TRBV20-1,TRBJ2-1,few,CSTGTSGRGNNEQFF,TGCAGTACCGGGACTAGCGGGAGGGGTAACAATGAGCAGTTCTTC
.,TRBV7-6,TRBJ1-1,many,CASSLGPSRGTEAFF,TGTGCCAGCAGCTTGGGGCCCAGCCGGGGCACTGAAGCTTTCTTT
.,TRBV28,TRBJ2-7,few,CASSLGPAASYEQYF,TGTGCCAGCAGTTTGGGGCCAGCGGCTTCCTACGAGCAGTACTTC
.,TRBV5-4,TRBJ2-1,many,CASSLRNEQFF,TGTGCCAGCAGCCTCCGCAATGAGCAGTTCTTC
.,TRBV27,TRBJ2-5,few,CASSRHRVWEHGAQETQYF,TGTGCCAGCAGTCGCCACCGAGTGTGGGAGCATGGGGCCCAAGAGACCCAGTACTTC
.,TRBV5-6,TRBJ2-7,few,CASSLVGFIAYEQYF,TGTGCCAGCAGCTTGGTCGGGTTCATAGCCTACGAGCAGTACTTC